This TCR beta chain comes out of a study of CD8 T cells in ankylosing spondylitis. Overall study results and limits: Blood of patients with ankylosing spondylitis appeared to be characterized by a TCR beta motif of roughly eight highly homologous variants.

In the case of this clonotype: What it recognizes is unknown.

TCRdb re-analysed the 5' RACE reads in MiXCR, keeping a single row per CDR3 protein. The data contain approximately 220,000 distinct CDR3 sequences, around 18% of them singletons. The CDR3 length is 15 residues. The germline CDR1 and CDR2 sequences are ENHRY and SYGVKD. Trimming shortened V by 6 bases and J by 3 bases, and 15 bases separated the two germline ends. This clonotype was sampled from a male donor with ankylosing spondylitis. Sequencing was done on a sample of blood, either unsorted or a sorted T cell fraction (not recorded which). This chain links TRBV10-3 with TRBJ2-1; TRBD2 is a possible D gene (5 bases). Here the CDR3 DNA reads TGTGCCATCAGACTTCAAAGCGCGGGCTACAATGAGCAGTTCTTC. Translated: CAIRLQSAGYNEQFF.